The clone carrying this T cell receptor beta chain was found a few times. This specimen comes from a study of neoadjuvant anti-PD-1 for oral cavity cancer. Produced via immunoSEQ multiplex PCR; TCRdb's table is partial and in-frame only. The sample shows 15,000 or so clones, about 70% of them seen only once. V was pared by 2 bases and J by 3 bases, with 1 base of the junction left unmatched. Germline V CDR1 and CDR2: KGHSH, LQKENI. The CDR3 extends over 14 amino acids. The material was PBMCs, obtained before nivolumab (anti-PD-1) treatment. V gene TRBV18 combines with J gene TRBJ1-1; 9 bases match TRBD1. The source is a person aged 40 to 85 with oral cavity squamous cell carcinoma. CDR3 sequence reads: CASSPRQGDTEAFF. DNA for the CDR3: TGTGCCAGCTCACCAAGACAGGGGGACACTGAAGCTTTCTTT.